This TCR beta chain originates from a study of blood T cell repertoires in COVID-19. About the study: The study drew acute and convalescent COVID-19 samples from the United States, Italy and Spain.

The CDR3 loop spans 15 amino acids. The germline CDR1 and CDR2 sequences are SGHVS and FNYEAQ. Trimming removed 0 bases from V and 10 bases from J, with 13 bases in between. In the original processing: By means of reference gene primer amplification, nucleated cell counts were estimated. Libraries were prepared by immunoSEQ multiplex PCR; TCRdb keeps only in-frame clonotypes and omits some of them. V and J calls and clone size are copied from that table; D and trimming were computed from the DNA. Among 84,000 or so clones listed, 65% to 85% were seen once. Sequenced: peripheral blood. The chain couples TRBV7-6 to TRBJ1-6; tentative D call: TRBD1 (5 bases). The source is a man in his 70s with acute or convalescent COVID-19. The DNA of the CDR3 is TGTGCCAGCAGCTTAGCGGCAGGGATCCGGTCACCCCTCCACTTT. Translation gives CASSLAAGIRSPLHF.